The clone carrying this T cell receptor (beta chain) appeared a few times. What it binds is unknown. Germline lookup yields CDR1 SGHTA and CDR2 FQGNSA. The CDR3 consists of 13 residues. The ends were cut back, 7 bases at V and 1 base at J, with 10 bases in the middle. These data originate in a study of T-cell memory formation after mild COVID-19. Study conclusions and caveats: Clones contracting over day 15 to 85 were CD4/CD8 balanced, with later expanders leaning CD4+. That cross-reactive memory joined was suggested by some responding clones appearing in pre-infection memory. Shrinking CD4+ clones resided mostly in CM and EM, and CD8+ ones in EMRA.

TCRdb called the 5' RACE reads again in MiXCR, with one record for every CDR3 protein. This table has some 88,000 distinct CDR3 sequences, about 23% appearing once. The chain combines TRBV7-2 with TRBJ1-1, with D maybe TRBD1 (5 bases). Sequenced: PBMCs or a T cell subset sorted from them (not recorded which). This TCR derives from a man between 18 and 29 years old who had mild COVID-19 (a few samples of this study predate the infection). Cell type and time point are not known. The CDR3 DNA reads as TGTGCCAGCACCCAGAGGGGGAACACTGAAGCTTTCTTT. Protein sequence: CASTQRGNTEAFF.